These T cell receptor beta chains were read from a single sample in a study of blood T cell repertoires in COVID-19. TCRdb's copy holds only in-frame clones and misses some; the assay was immunoSEQ multiplex PCR. The data contain under 250,000 clones, roughly 84% of them singletons. The material sequenced was peripheral blood. The receptor source for this set is a man between 45 and 60 years old with active or convalescent COVID-19. Each CDR3 is given with its conserved first and last residue. The order of the fields is J gene, D gene, V gene, CDR3 protein, CDR3 DNA. D genes are given only for firm matches.

j_call: TRBJ1-3; d_call: TRBD1; v_call: TRBV6-5; cdr3_aa: CASSYTRGDSLNTIYF; cdr3_nt: TGTGCCAGCAGTTACACCAGGGGGGACAGCTTAAACACCATATATTTT
j_call: TRBJ2-3; d_call: TRBD2; v_call: TRBV30; cdr3_aa: CAWSLGGISTDTQYF; cdr3_nt: TGTGCCTGGAGTCTGGGGGGGATCAGCACAGATACGCAGTATTTT
j_call: TRBJ1-3; d_call: NA; v_call: TRBV9; cdr3_aa: CASSPISGNTIYF; cdr3_nt: TGTGCCAGCAGCCCTATCTCTGGAAACACCATATATTTT
j_call: TRBJ2-1; d_call: TRBD2; v_call: TRBV4-1; cdr3_aa: CASSQDSSGRYNEQFF; cdr3_nt: TGCGCCAGCAGCCAAGACTCTAGCGGGCGCTACAATGAGCAGTTCTTC
j_call: TRBJ1-2; d_call: TRBD1; v_call: TRBV4-1; cdr3_aa: CASSQEGDRGNYGYTF; cdr3_nt: TGCGCCAGCAGCCAAGAAGGGGACAGGGGGAACTATGGCTACACCTTC
j_call: TRBJ2-2; d_call: TRBD2; v_call: TRBV24-1; cdr3_aa: CATGPLGTSGANTGELFF; cdr3_nt: TGTGCCACTGGGCCCCTAGGGACTAGCGGGGCGAACACCGGGGAGCTGTTTTTT
j_call: TRBJ2-4; d_call: NA; v_call: TRBV25-1; cdr3_aa: CASSEGGVAKNIQYF; cdr3_nt: TGTGCCAGCAGTGAGGGGGGTGTAGCCAAAAACATTCAGTACTTC
j_call: TRBJ1-6; d_call: TRBD1; v_call: TRBV11-3; cdr3_aa: CASSLDGQGGSPLHF; cdr3_nt: TGTGCCAGCAGCTTAGATGGACAGGGCGGATCACCCCTCCACTTT
j_call: TRBJ1-3; d_call: NA; v_call: TRBV11-3; cdr3_aa: CASSLSPHLAGGGNTIYF; cdr3_nt: TGTGCCAGCAGCTTATCCCCCCACCTGGCGGGAGGGGGAAACACCATATATTTT
j_call: TRBJ1-6; d_call: TRBD1; v_call: TRBV5-1; cdr3_aa: CASSSTGGDSPLHF; cdr3_nt: TGCGCCAGCAGCTCGACAGGGGGCGATTCACCCCTCCACTTT
j_call: TRBJ1-3; d_call: TRBD1; v_call: TRBV2; cdr3_aa: CASRGQGFSGNTIYF; cdr3_nt: TGTGCCAGCAGAGGACAGGGGTTTTCTGGAAACACCATATATTTT
j_call: TRBJ1-1; d_call: NA; v_call: TRBV5-5; cdr3_aa: CASSSRGYLTEAFF; cdr3_nt: TGTGCCAGCAGCTCGAGGGGGTATCTCACTGAAGCTTTCTTT
j_call: TRBJ1-3; d_call: NA; v_call: TRBV6-1; cdr3_aa: CASSELGSRGNTIYF; cdr3_nt: TGTGCCAGCAGTGAATTGGGCAGTAGAGGAAACACCATATATTTT
j_call: TRBJ2-7; d_call: TRBD2; v_call: TRBV5-1; cdr3_aa: CASSRGTSGASYEQYF; cdr3_nt: TGCGCCAGCAGCCGGGGGACTAGCGGGGCCTCCTACGAGCAGTACTTC
j_call: TRBJ2-1; d_call: TRBD2; v_call: TRBV4-2; cdr3_aa: CASSPSRTSGVGYNEQFF; cdr3_nt: TGTGCCAGCAGCCCCTCTCGGACTAGCGGGGTAGGTTACAATGAGCAGTTCTTC